Here is one T cell receptor beta chain with its context. Its antigen is undetermined. Coverage ceases 3 residues before the CDR3 finishes, and the germline J gene fills in the end. V gave up 7 bases and J gave up 0 bases; unmatched junction bases: 2. The germline V gene encodes CDR1 SQVTM and CDR2 ANQGSEA. The CDR3 length is 13 residues. Sequencing used immunoSEQ multiplex PCR; TCRdb keeps in-frame clones, though not all of them. This sample's table has 25,000 to 30,000 clones. The sample originates from a study of T cells in women clearing cervical HPV infection. Overall study: With HLA typing for only a few women, HLA confounding remains possible. Overall study findings and caveats: CIN3+ cases had significantly higher TCR repertoire richness than controls, but evenness did not differ. Each sample's T-cell count was unknown, possibly confounding richness.

This sequence originates from a woman between 18 and 75 years old with a cervical HPV16 infection that either progressed to CIN3+ or cleared (not recorded which). The chain recombines TRBV29-1 with TRBJ2-1, with 8 bases identical to TRBD2. Sequencing was carried out using blood buffy coat. CDR3 DNA, as far as it was read: TGCAGCGCCGGGACTAGCTCCTACAATGAG. This gives the protein CSAGTSSYNE. The CDR3 as a whole reads CSAGTSSYNEQFF.